The clone carrying this T cell receptor beta chain was picked up one time. V lost 5 bases, J lost 9 bases, and 10 bases lay in between. CDR3 length equals 11 residues. Per germline, CDR1 SEHNR and CDR2 FQNEAQ (reference sequence). Profiling relied on immunoSEQ multiplex PCR, and the TCRdb table lists in-frame clones only, not all of them. The repertoire holds more than 90,000 clones, roughly four fifths seen once, with 3.3% in the top ten. The study treated chemo-refractory metastatic non-small-cell lung cancer patients with focal radiation plus ipilimumab CTLA-4 blockade. The data originate from a study of radiotherapy plus CTLA-4 blockade in lung cancer.

This receptor was taken from a human donor with non-small cell lung cancer that progressed on radiotherapy plus ipilimumab. Some clones in this sample may be carry-over from other donors' samples. J is TRBJ2-5 and V is TRBV7-9; D is unresolved. The input for sequencing was peripheral blood, taken from a patient treated with radiotherapy plus ipilimumab. CDR3 in DNA: TGTGCCAGCAGCGTCGTTTCGGCCCAGTACTTC. Its protein is CASSVVSAQYF.